The 20 T cell receptor beta chains listed next were all sequenced from one sample in a study of cytomegalovirus exposure and HLA in healthy donors. 13 Jbeta primers and 60 Vbeta primers were used for the PCR. Repertoires were generated with immunoSEQ multiplex PCR, while TCRdb's copy carries only in-frame clones and drops some. The data hold over 100,000 clones, with 77% observed a single time. The material sequenced was PBMCs. Receptors were obtained from a male donor in good health and CMV-seropositive.

In this sample, this clone turned up a few times. The chain is built from TRBV7-2 and TRBJ1-5, with 7 bases aligning to TRBD1. The CDR3 has 16 residues. CDR1 SGHTA and CDR2 FQGNSA come from the germline V gene. Trimming cost V 4 bases and J 2 bases; bases outside gene matches: 8. This CDR3 reads CASSSGQGGGNQPQHF. CDR3 DNA sequence: TGTGCCAGCAGCTCAGGCCAGGGGGGAGGCAATCAGCCCCAGCATTTT.

The chain employs TRBV5-6 and TRBJ2-2, with D perhaps TRBD1 (6 bases). The length of the CDR3 is 19 residues. V dropped 5 bases and J dropped 1 base, with 24 bases sitting between them. Looked up from germline, CDR1 is SGHDT and CDR2 is YYEEEE. In nucleotides, the CDR3 is TGTGCCAGCAGTTCTGGGTGGGCCCTTGGACAGCAGAACACCGGGGAGCTGTTTTTT. Translated, it gives CASSSGWALGQQNTGELFF.

The CDR3 DNA sequence: TGTGCCAGTAGTATGGCGGGGGCAACAGATACGCAGTATTTT. It codes for CASSMAGATDTQYF. The V and J genes are TRBV19 and TRBJ2-3, with D maybe TRBD2 (7 bases). The CDR3 has 14 residues. Germline V lookup: CDR1 LNHDA, CDR2 SQIVND (reference sequence). V was trimmed by 3 bases and J by 3 bases, leaving 10 bases between them.

The J gene is TRBJ2-5, the V gene TRBV7-3, with 8 nucleotides matching TRBD2. The junction had 16 bases not matched to a gene; V was cut back by 5 bases and J by 5 bases. Germline V CDR1 and CDR2: SGHTA, FQGTGA. The CDR3 length is 17 residues. This CDR3 reads CASSPRGGSGTSETQYF. The CDR3, as DNA: TGTGCCAGCAGCCCCCGGGGGGGTAGCGGGACTTCGGAGACCCAGTACTTC.

A few counts support this clone. The V and J genes are TRBV13 and TRBJ2-5; 8 bases are a match to TRBD2. The DNA end favors TRBJ2-7, so the J call may be wrong. The CDR3 extends over 15 amino acids. Germline assignment: CDR1 PRHDT and CDR2 FYEKMQ (reference sequence). In nucleotides, the CDR3 is TGTGCCAGCAGCTTAACCGGCGGGGGGAACTACGAGCAGTACTTC. Translating gives CASSLTGGGNYEQYF.

The chain recombines TRBV5-4 with TRBJ2-7; TRBD1 agrees at 7 bases. The V and J ends lost 1 base and 6 bases, in that order; junction bases with no gene match: 7. CDR3 size: 14 residues. Germline CDR1 SGHNT, CDR2 YYREEE (reference sequence). The CDR3 DNA is TGTGCCAGCAGCTTGTTTGGGACAGTCGGCGAGCAGTACTTC. It codes for CASSLFGTVGEQYF.

The chain combines TRBV29-1 with TRBJ2-3, with D unresolved. Trimming pared 0 bases from V and 6 bases from J, leaving 10 bases between. The germline V gene has CDR1 SQVTM and CDR2 ANQGSEA. This CDR3 is built from 13 residues. CDR3 amino acids: CSVEDLSRDTQYF. CDR3 bases: TGCAGCGTTGAAGATCTTTCCAGGGATACGCAGTATTTT.

A single count supports this clone. The chain has TRBV19 and TRBJ1-1; TRBD1 is a possible D gene (6 bases). CDR1 and CDR2 (germline): LNHDA, SQIVND (reference sequence). Trimming stripped 9 bases from V and 3 bases from J, with 14 bases between. CDR3 length equals 13 residues. The CDR3, as DNA: TGTGCCAGCCACAGGGCCCGGGACACTGAAGCTTTCTTT. It codes for CASHRARDTEAFF.

The rearrangement uses TRBV10-3 and TRBJ2-3; D might be TRBD1 (6 bases). Germline lookup yields CDR1 ENHRY and CDR2 SYGVKD. There are 14 residues in the CDR3. Trimming took 8 bases from V and 2 from J, leaving 14 bases between them. The DNA of the CDR3 is TGTGCCATCCAGCCCGGGGACACCACAGATACGCAGTATTTT. Translation gives CAIQPGDTTDTQYF.

The chain joins TRBV28 to TRBJ2-2, with TRBD1 matching over 7 bases. Trimming at V came to 10 bases and at J to 4 bases, leaving 9 bases not matched to a gene. CDR1 and CDR2 from the germline V gene are MDHEN and SYDVKM. The CDR3 length is 14 residues. The CDR3 loop is CATMGQLTTGELFF. The CDR3 coding sequence is TGTGCCACCATGGGACAGTTAACCACCGGGGAGCTGTTTTTT.

The J gene is TRBJ2-7, the V gene TRBV6-5, with 7 bases identical to TRBD1. With V trimmed by 6 bases and J by 0 bases, 8 bases remained unmatched. The CDR3 loop spans 15 amino acids. CDR1 is MNHEY and CDR2 is SVGAGI in the germline V gene. CDR3 in amino acids: CASSVNRGPSYEQYF. CDR3 sequence (DNA): TGTGCCAGCAGCGTGAACAGGGGACCCTCCTACGAGCAGTACTTC.

The CDR3 nucleotides are TGCGCCAGCAGCTTTTTTAGGGGGCATGGAGCTTTCTTT. It is translated as CASSFFRGHGAFF. The J gene is TRBJ1-1, the V gene TRBV5-1; 7 nucleotides align to TRBD1. Germline V gene data show CDR1 as SGHRS and CDR2 as YFSETQ. V was pared by 2 bases and J by 10 bases, with 8 bases of the junction left unmatched. The CDR3 extends over 13 amino acids.

The V gene is TRBV7-9, the J gene TRBJ2-1; 12 nucleotides agree with TRBD2. The V segment lost 2 bases and the J segment 3 bases; nucleotides outside the gene matches: 8. Germline V CDR1 and CDR2: SEHNR, FQNEAQ (reference sequence). There are 18 residues in the CDR3. CDR3 in DNA: TGTGCCAGCAGCTTATCCGGACTAGCGGGATCGGGCTACAATGAGCAGTTCTTC. Translation: CASSLSGLAGSGYNEQFF.

This chain links TRBV5-1 with TRBJ1-4; 9 bases are a match to TRBD1. Germline V gene data show CDR1 as SGHRS and CDR2 as YFSETQ. CDR3 length: 15 amino acids. The J segment lost 8 bases and the V segment lost 4 bases, leaving 9 bases of the junction unmatched. CDR3 in DNA: TGCGCCAGCAGCCTCGGGACAGGGATTTTAGAAAAACTGTTTTTT. This translates into CASSLGTGILEKLFF.

This clone was seen just once. The chain couples TRBV19 to TRBJ2-5; 12 bases line up with TRBD2. The CDR3 is made up of 14 amino acids. Germline V gene sequence: CDR1 LNHDA, CDR2 SQIVND (reference sequence). The trim removed 10 bases at V and 5 bases at J, leaving 8 bases unmatched. The CDR3 DNA is TGTGCCACCCATGCAGGGACTAGCGGGGAGACCCAGTACTTC. Its protein is CATHAGTSGETQYF.

The chain couples TRBV6-1 to TRBJ1-5; D is perhaps TRBD1 (6 bases). Germline-derived CDR1 and CDR2 are MNHNS and SASEGT. The ends were cut back, 8 bases at V and 9 bases at J, with 23 bases in the middle. This CDR3 has 15 residues. This CDR3 reads CASRGAGAVILPQHF. The CDR3 DNA reads as TGTGCCAGCCGGGGGGCAGGAGCGGTAATCTTGCCCCAGCATTTT.

This chain uses TRBV28 with TRBJ2-3; TRBD2 matches 7 bases. V dropped 8 bases and J dropped 3; count of bases not matched to a gene: 11. The CDR3 extends over 15 amino acids. Germline V gene data show CDR1 as MDHEN and CDR2 as SYDVKM. The CDR3 DNA is TGTGCCAGCCATGATATTGGGAGGGCGACAGATACGCAGTATTTT. Residues: CASHDIGRATDTQYF.

V and J are TRBV28 and TRBJ2-7, with 11 bases aligning to TRBD2. The CDR3 consists of 18 residues. After removal of 6 bases from V and 4 bases from J, the junction contained 17 bases not matched to a gene. CDR1 and CDR2 (germline): MDHEN, SYDVKM. CDR3: CASSPLAGGYHRSYEQYF. The CDR3 DNA is TGTGCCAGCAGCCCGCTAGCGGGAGGTTACCATCGGTCTTACGAGCAGTACTTC.

The rearrangement uses TRBV15 and TRBJ2-3; 11 bases align to TRBD2. This CDR3 comprises 16 residues. V lost 5 bases, J lost 6 bases, and 10 bases stayed unmatched. Germline-derived CDR1 and CDR2 are LNHNV and YYDKDF (reference sequence). CDR3 sequence: CATSGPLAGDRDTQYF. The CDR3, as DNA: TGTGCCACCAGCGGGCCACTAGCGGGAGATCGGGATACGCAGTATTTT. The variable domain in full, with the rest retrieved from reference TRBV15 and TRBJ2-3, is DAMVIQNPRYQVTQFGKPVTLSCSQTLNHNVMYWYQQKSSQAPKLLFHYYDKDFNNEADTPDNFQSRRPNTSFCFLDIRSPGLGDTAMYLCATSGPLAGDRDTQYFGPGTRLTVL.

This chain joins TRBV4-1 and TRBJ1-5; maybe TRBD1 (5 bases). This CDR3 region has 14 residues. V dropped 1 base and J dropped 5 bases, with 9 bases sitting between them. CDR1 is MGHRA, CDR2 YSYEKL, per germline. The CDR3 region has the DNA TGCGCCAGCAGCCAAGGGCAGGGTCATCAGCCCCAGCATTTT. Translated: CASSQGQGHQPQHF.